Shown below are 30 T cell receptor beta chains from a single sample sequenced in a study of T cells in Graves' hyperthyroidism and ophthalmopathy. What was amplified from RNA transcripts were TCR beta CDR3 regions. First-round RT-PCR of the TCR CDR3 relied on the HTBI primer set. TCRdb fed the multiplex PCR reads into MiXCR, producing one record per CDR3 protein. The data contain over 150,000 distinct CDR3 sequences, about a sixth of them singletons. Sequenced: blood. Every receptor here comes from a woman between 45 and 60 years old with Graves' hyperthyroidism.

This clonotype showed up many times. The chain is built from TRBV7-9 and TRBJ2-1; D is possibly TRBD1 (6 bases). Germline values: CDR1 SEHNR, CDR2 FQNEAQ (reference sequence). The CDR3 sequence is 15 residues long. Between the trimmed V and J ends, which lost 4 bases and 8 bases, there was a span of 18 bases. This CDR3 reads CASSSVTGYWDEQFF. The CDR3 nucleotides are TGTGCCAGCAGCTCAGTCACAGGGTATTGGGATGAGCAGTTCTTC.

As for this clonotype: The junction and the germline gene differ at one end; a read error may be behind it. This chain joins TRBV28 and TRBJ2-1; D might be TRBD2 (6 bases). There are 15 residues in the CDR3. CDR1 is MDHEN, CDR2 SYDVKM, per germline. CDR3 amino acids: CASGEITARGNERFF. The CDR3 coding sequence is TGTGCCAGCGGCGAAATCACCGCGCGGGGTAATGAGCGGTTCTTC.

This clonotype was recorded at least ten times. This chain uses TRBV12-3 or TRBV12-4 with TRBJ2-2, with 13 bases fitting TRBD2. V shed 6 bases and J 2 bases; nucleotides not matched to a gene: 6. This CDR3 has 17 residues. CDR3 protein: CASRSGTSGINTGELFF. Written as DNA, the CDR3 is TGTGCCAGCAGGTCCGGGACTAGCGGGATAAACACCGGGGAGCTGTTTTTT.

This clonotype was detected many times. J is TRBJ1-3 and V is TRBV27; 9 nucleotides agree with TRBD1. Germline values: CDR1 MNHEY, CDR2 SMNVEV (reference sequence). The CDR3 spans 14 residues. V gave up 6 bases and J gave up 2 bases; unmatched junction bases: 2. The CDR3 region is CASSRTGAGNTIYF. As DNA, the CDR3 is TGTGCCAGCAGCCGGACAGGGGCTGGAAACACCATATATTTT.

This clonotype was recorded once. Possible read error: a much larger clone is one base away. The chain carries TRBV7-9 and TRBJ2-7, with 9 bases matching TRBD2. CDR3 size: 17 residues. The germline V gene has CDR1 SEHNR and CDR2 FQNEAQ (reference sequence). CDR3 loop: CVSSPSSVLAGKYEQYF. CDR3 DNA sequence: TGTGTCAGCAGCCCTAGCAGCGTGCTAGCGGGAAAGTACGAGCAGTACTTC.

This clonotype was detected many times. V is TRBV12-3 or TRBV12-4 and J is TRBJ1-1; D call uncertain. The CDR3 spans 13 residues. The V end was cut by 6 bases, the J end by 2 bases, with 10 bases between. The CDR3 spells CASSVVGNTEAFF. CDR3 nucleotide sequence: TGTGCCAGCAGCGTGGTTGGAAACACTGAAGCTTTCTTT.

This clonotype has a count of ten or more. The rearrangement uses TRBV29-1 and TRBJ2-7; D might be TRBD2 (6 bases). The germline CDR1 and CDR2 sequences are SQVTM and ANQGSEA. The CDR3 is 12 amino acids. With 4 bases removed from V and 3 bases from J, the gap between germline ends came to 10 bases. CDR3 region: CSVVEGNYEQYF. CDR3 in DNA: TGCAGCGTTGTGGAGGGAAACTACGAGCAGTACTTC.

The CDR3 sequence: CSADHTPSGANVLTF. CDR3 nucleotides: TGCAGTGCTGACCATACACCTTCTGGGGCCAACGTCCTGACTTTC. The chain is built from TRBV20-1 and TRBJ2-6, with D hard to call. The CDR3 is 15 amino acids. Germline V gene data show CDR1 as DFQATT and CDR2 as SNEGSKA (reference sequence). Deletions cut 5 bases from V and 1 base from J, with 12 bases between.

V gene TRBV2 combines with J gene TRBJ2-7; TRBD1 matches 7 bases. This CDR3 is 14 amino acids long. Germline CDR1 reads SNHLY; CDR2 reads FYNNEI. Losses at the gene ends were 1 base for V and 3 bases for J; bases not matched to a gene: 3. The CDR3 spells CASSEDRGDYEQYF. CDR3 sequence (DNA): TGTGCCAGCAGTGAAGACAGGGGAGACTACGAGCAGTACTTC.

There are many counts of this clonotype. The chain links TRBV28 to TRBJ1-4; 9 positions match TRBD1. The CDR3 contains 15 residues. With 5 bases clipped from V and 6 bases from J, the junction kept 7 bases outside the gene matches. Germline CDR1 MDHEN, CDR2 SYDVKM. The CDR3 here is CASSLKWDRDEKLFF. CDR3 nucleotide sequence: TGTGCCAGCAGTCTCAAATGGGACAGGGATGAAAAACTGTTTTTT.

This clonotype was picked up a small number of times. The chain carries TRBV11-3 and TRBJ2-7, with TRBD2 matching 7 bases. This CDR3 spans 15 amino acids. The V gene's germline CDR1 is SGHNT and CDR2 YENEEA. Trimming at V came to 7 bases and at J to 5 bases, leaving 14 bases not matched to a gene. In DNA form, the CDR3 reads TGTGCCAGCACCCTGGGCGGGAGTGATTTCCACGAGCAGTACTTC. As protein: CASTLGGSDFHEQYF.

The chain combines TRBV19 with TRBJ1-5; D not resolved. This CDR3 spans 15 amino acids. CDR1 is LNHDA, CDR2 SQIVND, per germline (reference sequence). Trimming cost V 2 bases and J 1 base, with 9 bases left between them. CDR3 region: CASSIPSRSNQPQHF. DNA of the CDR3: TGTGCCAGTAGTATACCGTCCAGAAGCAATCAGCCCCAGCATTTT.

At least ten counts were recorded for this clonotype. The chain employs TRBV5-4 and TRBJ1-2, with D possibly TRBD1 on 5 matching bases. Germline-derived CDR1 and CDR2 are SGHNT and YYREEE (reference sequence). The V and J ends lost 7 bases and 2 bases respectively, with 21 bases between them. The CDR3 has 16 residues. CDR3 amino acids: CASAPSAGPPNYGYTF. The CDR3 DNA reads as TGTGCCAGCGCCCCCTCGGCAGGGCCCCCAAACTATGGCTACACCTTC.

This clonotype was found a few times. V and J are TRBV20-1 and TRBJ1-1; D call uncertain. Germline lookup yields CDR1 DFQATT and CDR2 SNEGSKA (reference sequence). Trimming removed 3 bases from V and 0 bases from J, with 8 bases in between. The CDR3 sequence is 13 residues long. Written as DNA, the CDR3 is TGCAGTGCTAGTGTGAGGCTGAACACTGAAGCTTTCTTT. This sequence encodes CSASVRLNTEAFF.

This clonotype was seen a few times. The gene calls are TRBV5-1 and TRBJ1-1, with D unresolved. Germline lookup yields CDR1 SGHRS and CDR2 YFSETQ. V shed 2 bases and J shed 3 bases, with 14 bases lying between them. The CDR3 length is 15 residues. The CDR3 DNA sequence: TGCGCCAGCAGCTTTTATTCCCCCAAGGACACTGAAGCTTTCTTT. Amino acid sequence: CASSFYSPKDTEAFF. Together with reference TRBV5-1 and TRBJ1-1, the CDR3 gives the full variable domain: KAGVTQTPRYLIKTRGQQVTLSCSPISGHRSVSWYQQTPGQGLQFLFEYFSETQRNKGNFPGRFSGRQFSNSRSEMNVSTLELGDSALYLCASSFYSPKDTEAFFGQGTRLTVV.

This chain uses TRBV20-1 with TRBJ1-2; D call uncertain. The CDR3 runs to 11 residues. Germline-derived CDR1 and CDR2 are DFQATT and SNEGSKA (reference sequence). Trimming took off 2 bases at V and 5 bases at J, with 6 bases between the two ends. The CDR3 is CSARSGYGYTF. CDR3 DNA sequence: TGCAGTGCTAGATCCGGGTATGGCTACACCTTC.

The sample holds many counts of this clonotype. V and J are TRBV27 and TRBJ2-1; 8 bases fit TRBD2. This CDR3 has 17 amino acids. The V and J ends lost 1 base and 7 bases, in that order; junction bases with no gene match: 12. The germline V gene encodes CDR1 MNHEY and CDR2 SMNVEV (reference sequence). CDR3 protein: CASSLLSSGGPRNEQFF. As DNA, the CDR3 is TGTGCCAGCAGTTTATTAAGTTCGGGAGGGCCAAGAAATGAGCAGTTCTTC.

V gene TRBV29-1 combines with J gene TRBJ1-1; D ambiguous. From germline, CDR1 is SQVTM and CDR2 ANQGSEA. V was trimmed by 4 bases and J by 1 base, leaving 10 bases between them. The CDR3 has 13 residues. The CDR3 region has the DNA TGCAGCGTTGTGATCTTTAAGAACACTGAAGCTTTCTTT. Its translation is CSVVIFKNTEAFF.

This clonotype was recorded many times. The rearrangement joins TRBV20-1 to TRBJ2-3, with 10 bases that match TRBD2. CDR1 is DFQATT and CDR2 is SNEGSKA in the germline V gene (reference sequence). V shed 4 bases and J 2 bases; nucleotides not matched to a gene: 6. The CDR3 is 15 residues long. CDR3 bases: TGCAGTGCTACGCGACTAGCGGGCTTCACAGATACGCAGTATTTT. Residues: CSATRLAGFTDTQYF.

On this clonotype: A much larger clone differs from this one at a single base, so this may be a read error. The V call is TRBV30, the J call TRBJ1-2; D remains ambiguous. Germline CDR1 reads GTSNPN; CDR2 reads SVGIG (reference sequence). The CDR3 has 12 amino acids. Here the CDR3 reads CARSELGDGYTF. CDR3 bases: TGTGCCCGGAGTGAACTGGGAGATGGCTACACCTTC.

This clonotype came up a few times. The chain joins TRBV5-6 to TRBJ2-4; D not resolved. The CDR3 sequence is 14 residues long. Germline V lookup: CDR1 SGHDT, CDR2 YYEEEE. V gave up 0 bases and J gave up 0 bases, with 4 bases separating them. CDR3 in amino acids: CASSLGSAKNIQYF. CDR3 nucleotides: TGTGCCAGCAGCTTGGGGTCAGCCAAAAACATTCAGTACTTC.

The CDR3 nucleotides are TGTGCCAGCAGCTCGACATTGGGGGAGCTGTTTTTT. This codes for CASSSTLGELFF. This chain joins TRBV7-8 and TRBJ2-2; D call uncertain. Germline lookup yields CDR1 SGHVS and CDR2 FQNEAQ. The CDR3 covers 12 residues. V was shortened by 4 bases and J by 8 bases, with 8 bases between the two germline ends. The variable domain in full, with the rest retrieved from reference TRBV7-8 and TRBJ2-2, is GAGVSQSPRYKVAKRGQDVALRCDPISGHVSLFWYQQALGQGPEFLTYFQNEAQLDKSGLPSDRFFAERPEGSVSTLKIQRTQQEDSAVYLCASSSTLGELFFGEGSRLTVL.

The chain couples TRBV24-1 to TRBJ2-3; D is ambiguous. Trimming left V 4 bases short and J 2 bases short, with 12 bases between. The length of the CDR3 is 15 residues. The V gene's germline CDR1 is KGHDR and CDR2 SFDVKD. This CDR3 is CATSDSISATDTQYF. CDR3 coding DNA: TGTGCCACCAGTGACTCCATTTCAGCCACAGATACGCAGTATTTT.

This chain connects TRBV28 to TRBJ2-7; 8 bases are a match to TRBD2. Germline loops: CDR1 MDHEN, CDR2 SYDVKM. This CDR3 is 16 amino acids long. J gave up 2 bases and V 6 bases, and 12 bases lay outside the gene matches. The CDR3 here is CASSSPTSGTTYEQYF. The CDR3 coding sequence is TGTGCCAGCAGCTCTCCTACTAGCGGCACTACCTACGAGCAGTACTTC.

At least ten counts were recorded for this clonotype. The J gene is TRBJ2-1, the V gene TRBV7-3; 9 bases match TRBD2. The germline V gene encodes CDR1 SGHTA and CDR2 FQGTGA. With 5 bases clipped from V and 12 bases from J, the junction kept 14 bases outside the gene matches. The CDR3 covers 15 residues. Here the CDR3 reads CASSQLAGTMMGQFF. The CDR3 DNA follows: TGTGCCAGCAGCCAACTAGCGGGTACAATGATGGGGCAGTTCTTC. Variable domain in full (rest from reference TRBV7-3 and TRBJ2-1): GAGVSQTPSNKVTEKGKYVELRCDPISGHTALYWYRQSLGQGPEFLIYFQGTGAADDSGLPNDRFFAVRPEGSVSTLKIQRTERGDSAVYLCASSQLAGTMMGQFFGPGTRLTVL.

The V call is TRBV5-4, the J call TRBJ1-2, with D maybe TRBD1 (5 bases). The CDR3 runs to 15 residues. CDR1 SGHNT and CDR2 YYREEE come from the germline V gene (reference sequence). V lost 3 bases and J lost 4, with 16 bases in between. CDR3 coding DNA: TGTGCCAGCAGCTCGCGTTGGGGGATCGGCTATGGCTACACCTTC. It translates to CASSSRWGIGYGYTF. Using reference TRBV5-4 and TRBJ1-2 for the parts outside the CDR3, the full variable domain is ETGVTQSPTHLIKTRGQQVTLRCSSQSGHNTVSWYQQALGQGPQFIFQYYREEENGRGNFPPRFSGLQFPNYSSELNVNALELDDSALYLCASSSRWGIGYGYTFGSGTRLTVV.

This clonotype was picked up a small number of times. The chain's CDR3 is CAITPGHNTEAFF. In DNA form, the CDR3 reads TGTGCCATCACTCCGGGACATAACACTGAAGCTTTCTTT. V usage is TRBV10-3 and J usage is TRBJ1-1; D may be TRBD1 (6 bases). The V end lost 7 bases, the J end lost 2 bases, and 11 bases lay between the germline ends. The germline CDR1 and CDR2 sequences are ENHRY and SYGVKD. The CDR3 has 13 amino acids.

This clonotype has ten or more counts. J is TRBJ2-1 and V is TRBV7-9; unclear D gene. This CDR3 spans 15 amino acids. Germline CDR1 is SEHNR and CDR2 is FQNEAQ (reference sequence). V gave up 2 bases and J gave up 10 bases, with 18 bases separating them. As DNA, the CDR3 is TGTGCCAGCAGCTTAAGTGGCGGTAGGGCTCGAGAGCAGTTCTTC. It is translated as CASSLSGGRAREQFF.

This clonotype was picked up many times. The V call is TRBV27, the J call TRBJ2-7, with 7 bases lining up with TRBD2. V shed 2 bases, J shed 4 bases, and the junction held 8 bases outside the gene matches. Germline assignment: CDR1 MNHEY and CDR2 SMNVEV (reference sequence). The CDR3 has 15 residues. The CDR3 region has the DNA TGTGCCAGCAGTTTAATGGCGGGAGAAGGGTACGAGCAGTACTTC. This sequence encodes CASSLMAGEGYEQYF.

This clonotype was picked up many times. The chain is built from TRBV18 and TRBJ2-7; D might be TRBD1 (6 bases). CDR1 is KGHSH and CDR2 is LQKENI in the germline V gene. V lost 4 bases and J lost 2, with 15 bases in between. The CDR3 covers 15 residues. DNA of the CDR3: TGTGCCAGCTCACACCCAGGGGTAGCAACCTACGAGCAGTACTTC. Translation: CASSHPGVATYEQYF.